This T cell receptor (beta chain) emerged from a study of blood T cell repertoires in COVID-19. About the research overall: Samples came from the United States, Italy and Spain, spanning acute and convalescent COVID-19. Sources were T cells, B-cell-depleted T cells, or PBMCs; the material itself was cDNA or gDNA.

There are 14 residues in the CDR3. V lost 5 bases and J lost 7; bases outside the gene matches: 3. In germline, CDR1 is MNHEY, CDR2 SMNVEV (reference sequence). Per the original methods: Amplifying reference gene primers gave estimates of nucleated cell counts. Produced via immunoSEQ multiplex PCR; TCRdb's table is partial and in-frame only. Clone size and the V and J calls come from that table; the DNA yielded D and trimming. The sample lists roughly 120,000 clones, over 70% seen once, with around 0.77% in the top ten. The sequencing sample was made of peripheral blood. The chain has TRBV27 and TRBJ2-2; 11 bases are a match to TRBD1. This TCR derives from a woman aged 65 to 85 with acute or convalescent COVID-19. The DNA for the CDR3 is TGTGCCAGCAGTGGGACAGGGGGGCTCGGGGAGCTGTTTTTT. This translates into CASSGTGGLGELFF.